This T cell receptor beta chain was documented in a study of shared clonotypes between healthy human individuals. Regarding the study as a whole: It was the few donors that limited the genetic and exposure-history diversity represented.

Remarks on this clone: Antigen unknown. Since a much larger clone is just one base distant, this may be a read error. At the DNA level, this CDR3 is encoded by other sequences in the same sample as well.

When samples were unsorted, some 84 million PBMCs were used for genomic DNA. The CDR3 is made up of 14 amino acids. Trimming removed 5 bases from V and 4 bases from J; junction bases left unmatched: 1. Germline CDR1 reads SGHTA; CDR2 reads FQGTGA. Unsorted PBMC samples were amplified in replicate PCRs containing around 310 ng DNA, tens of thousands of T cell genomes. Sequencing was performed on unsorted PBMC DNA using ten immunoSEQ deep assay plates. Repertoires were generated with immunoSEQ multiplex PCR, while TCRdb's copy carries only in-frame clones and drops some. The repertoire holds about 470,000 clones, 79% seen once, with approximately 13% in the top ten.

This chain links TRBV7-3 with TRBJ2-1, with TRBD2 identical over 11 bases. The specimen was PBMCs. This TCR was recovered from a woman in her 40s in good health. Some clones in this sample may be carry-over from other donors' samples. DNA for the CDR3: TGTGCCAGCAGCCCTAGCGGGAGGTACAATGAGCAGTTCTTC. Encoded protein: CASSPSGRYNEQFF.